Below, 14 T cell receptor beta chains from the same sample are listed, as sequenced in a study of T cell repertoires in cytomegalovirus infection. What these receptors recognize is not known. TCRdb redid the calling of the reads with MiXCR, one entry per CDR3 protein. Altogether about 890,000 distinct CDR3 sequences are present, roughly 31% being singletons, with the ten largest covering under 15%. The starting material was cultured CD8+ T cells from PBMCs, obtained from culture after CMV antigen stimulation. These receptors were taken from a human donor in good health (CMV status not recorded). Some clones in this sample may be carry-over from other donors' samples.

The chain combines TRBV27 with TRBJ2-2; 8 nucleotides align to TRBD1. Trimming took 10 bases from V and 7 from J; bases not matched to a gene: 8. CDR1 and CDR2 (germline): MNHEY, SMNVEV (reference sequence). The CDR3 extends over 13 amino acids. This CDR3 reads CATQDRVGGELFF. The CDR3, as DNA: TGTGCCACCCAGGACAGGGTCGGCGGGGAGCTGTTTTTT.

The chain recombines TRBV7-4 with TRBJ1-6; D remains unclear. This CDR3 has 13 amino acids. Germline V gene lookup returns CDR1 SGHVT and CDR2 SQSDAQ. Deletions cut 3 bases from V and 10 bases from J, with 10 bases between. CDR3 region: CASSFRSDSPLHF. CDR3 DNA sequence: TGTGCCAGCAGCTTTAGGTCCGACTCACCCCTCCACTTT.

V and J are TRBV5-5 and TRBJ1-5; TRBD1 agrees at 11 bases. This CDR3 region has 15 residues. The germline V gene has CDR1 SGHKS and CDR2 YYEKEE (reference sequence). V dropped 0 bases and J dropped 6; count of bases not matched to a gene: 2. The CDR3, as DNA: TGTGCCAGCAGCTTGGGGGACAGGGGGACTCAGCCCCAGCATTTT. Translated: CASSLGDRGTQPQHF.

The rearrangement uses TRBV4-1 and TRBJ1-2; a possible D gene is TRBD1 (5 bases). The CDR3 covers 14 residues. CDR1 MGHRA and CDR2 YSYEKL come from the germline V gene. Trimming removed 1 base at V and 4 bases at J, with 10 bases between. The CDR3 protein is CASSQGLQAYGYTF. Here the CDR3 DNA reads TGCGCCAGCAGCCAAGGCCTACAGGCCTATGGCTACACCTTC.

The chain recombines TRBV11-2 with TRBJ2-7; D remains unclear. Germline loops: CDR1 SGHAT, CDR2 FQNNGV. Trimming took 2 bases from V and 3 from J, leaving 5 bases between them. The CDR3 length is 12 residues. The CDR3 is CASSLNSYEQYV. The CDR3, as DNA: TGTGCCAGCAGCTTAAACAGCTACGAGCAGTACGTC.

This sequence joins TRBV12-3 or TRBV12-4 and TRBJ2-5, with 7 nucleotides matching TRBD1. Trimming at V came to 5 bases and at J to 5 bases, leaving 11 bases not matched to a gene. The CDR3 consists of 15 residues. The CDR3 coding sequence is TGTGCCAGCAGTCTATCGACAGGGATAGGGGAGACCCAGTACTTC. Its protein is CASSLSTGIGETQYF.

This clonotype appeared many times. The chain uses TRBV7-8 and TRBJ2-1, with 13 bases aligning to TRBD2. Germline trimming cut 6 bases from V and 0 bases from J; bases unmatched to any gene: 11. The CDR3 is 19 residues long. The germline CDR1 and CDR2 sequences are SGHVS and FQNEAQ. The CDR3 DNA is TGTGCCAGCAGGACCAGACTAGCGGGGGGAAAGAGCTCCTACAATGAGCAGTTCTTC. Translating it yields CASRTRLAGGKSSYNEQFF.

A few counts support this clonotype. The genes are TRBV6-5 and TRBJ2-5; 13 bases match TRBD2. J gave up 6 bases and V 0 bases, and 4 bases lay outside the gene matches. The length of the CDR3 is 16 residues. The germline gives CDR1 MNHEY, CDR2 SVGAGI. This chain's CDR3 is CASSYSGLAGAQTQYF. DNA of the CDR3: TGTGCCAGCAGTTACTCTGGACTAGCGGGGGCCCAGACCCAGTACTTC.

This clonotype has a handful of counts. J is TRBJ2-3 and V is TRBV10-3; 7 positions agree with TRBD2. Germline V gives CDR1 ENHRY, CDR2 SYGVKD. V trimming: 4 bases; J trimming: 5 bases; junction bases outside the gene matches: 3. CDR3 length: 13 residues. As DNA, the CDR3 is TGTGCCATCAGTGCTCGGGAGGAAGATACGCAGTATTTT. It translates to CAISAREEDTQYF.

The V gene is TRBV6-5, the J gene TRBJ1-3; D is ambiguous. Trimming removed 3 bases from V and 2 bases from J, with 14 bases in between. The CDR3 consists of 16 residues. Germline CDR1 is MNHEY and CDR2 is SVGAGI. CDR3 nucleotide sequence: TGTGCCAGCAGTTATGGAGGGCCGAACCCTGGAAACACCATATATTTT. Encoded protein: CASSYGGPNPGNTIYF.

On this clonotype itself: A much more abundant neighbour one base away suggests this may be a read error. The chain couples TRBV7-2 to TRBJ2-3; perhaps TRBD1 as D (6 bases). Germline loops: CDR1 SGHTA, CDR2 FQGNSA. The CDR3 is made up of 15 amino acids. Trimming removed 4 bases at V and 4 bases at J, with 15 bases between. CDR3: CASSSGAVWADTQYF. The CDR3 nucleotides read TGTGCCAGCAGCTCAGGGGCCGTGTGGGCAGATACGCAGTATTTT.

The chain has TRBV5-4 and TRBJ1-1, with a weak D call TRBD1 (5 bases). CDR3 length equals 12 residues. The germline V and J ends were trimmed by 0 bases and 8 bases, with 8 bases remaining between them. Germline lookup yields CDR1 SGHNT and CDR2 YYREEE (reference sequence). CDR3 region: CASSLVEGEAFF. CDR3 nucleotides: TGTGCCAGCAGCTTGGTGGAGGGGGAAGCTTTCTTT. The full variable domain, its missing parts supplied by reference TRBV5-4 and TRBJ1-1, is ETGVTQSPTHLIKTRGQQVTLRCSSQSGHNTVSWYQQALGQGPQFIFQYYREEENGRGNFPPRFSGLQFPNYSSELNVNALELDDSALYLCASSLVEGEAFFGQGTRLTVV.

The chain has TRBV5-1 and TRBJ2-3; TRBD1 matches 7 bases. CDR1 and CDR2 from the germline V gene are SGHRS and YFSETQ. The CDR3 runs 15 residues. J gave up 2 bases and V 0 bases, and 3 bases lay outside the gene matches. The CDR3 coding sequence is TGCGCCAGCAGCTTGGAGGGGGCGATCACAGATACGCAGTATTTT. Its protein is CASSLEGAITDTQYF.

This clonotype came up a few times. The chain combines TRBV6-5 with TRBJ2-5; 8 bases agree with TRBD2. Germline values: CDR1 MNHEY, CDR2 SVGAGI. V lost 5 bases and J lost 1; bases outside the gene matches: 6. This CDR3 spans 15 amino acids. The CDR3 DNA sequence: TGTGCCAGCAGTAAATTGGGGACTAGCCAAGAGACCCAGTACTTC. Residues: CASSKLGTSQETQYF.